The entry below describes one TCR beta chain. Its antigen is not yet known. It has no much larger one-base neighbor in the sample; base qualities were not kept. The immunoSEQ Assay was the method used to sequence TCRbeta CDR3 regions. After extraction, genomic DNA underwent amplification by bias-controlled multiplex PCR, followed by high-throughput sequencing. Per the source publication's procedure: To quantify the absolute abundance of each unique TCRbeta CDR3 region, sequences were collapsed and filtered. Usable DNA was measured by amplifying reference genes present in all nucleated cells, and TCRbeta template counts were normalized to that usable DNA to estimate T cell fraction. Repertoire TCRs were annotated as SARS-CoV-2-specific when V gene, CDR3 amino acid sequence and J gene were exactly matched to a known reactive TCR set. MIRA supplied the reference SARS-CoV-2 TCR set, which was filtered for enrichment in COVID-19-positive ImmuneCODE repertoires so that public or cross-reactive TCRs were removed. Using the MIRA antigens, annotated TCRs were further analysed by specific ORF or by position within an ORF. Breadth was defined as annotated unique rearrangements over total unique productive rearrangements; depth was the summed frequency of those rearrangements. Group comparisons of TCR breadth used two-sided Wilcoxon rank-sum tests. What TCRdb holds here is the immuneACCESS table cut down to in-frame rearrangements. Part of the clones is not present; checked against another copy, under half of the missing clones reflect an unresolved V gene, and the others are unexplained. For V, J and clone size, that table is used; D and trimming come from the DNA. A total of about 380,000 clones appear in this sample, around four fifths of them only once. The ten largest clones take up around 7.3% of the sample.

These data originate in a study of Ad26.COV2.S vaccination and SARS-CoV-2 variants (dated by TCRdb to 2020 to 2023). Background for the entire study: Vaccine-arm donors came from COV1001, a multicentre, randomized, double-blind, placebo-controlled phase I-IIa trial of Ad26.COV2.S in healthy adults. Trial participants were randomized into five groups of five, in which low-dose or high-dose Ad26.COV2.S was given once or twice, or placebo was given on both occasions. Ad26.COV2.S was administered intramuscularly at 5 x 10^10 or 1 x 10^11 viral particles, either as a single shot or as two shots given 56 days apart. Blinding of investigators to trial group allocation was maintained during experiments and outcome assessment. TCRbeta repertoire sequencing served as the tool for gauging how specific and how broad the SARS-CoV-2-reactive T cell receptors were following Ad26.COV2.S vaccination. A total of 32 samples were included in the TCR-sequenced set, comprising 19 Ad26.COV2.S vaccine recipients, 5 placebo recipients and 8 SARS-CoV-2 convalescent individuals.

The sample's treatment or condition label, decoded: around 19 received Ad26.COV2.S at low or high dose, single or two shots; roughly five received placebo; per-sample allocation not given. Repertoires of vaccine and placebo recipients were sequenced from samples taken on day 63 after the first injection. Cohort 1b enrolled about two dozen adults aged 18-55 years at a single site in Boston, USA, between 29 July and 7 August 2020. Ad26.COV2.S was a replication-incompetent adenovirus type 26 vector expressing a prefusion-stabilized SARS-CoV-2 spike protein from the original Wuhan strain. Results the study describes overall, beyond this receptor: After vaccination, spike-specific CD8+ and CD4+ T cell responses were reported to show substantial breadth. It was noted by the authors that total T cell responses may have been underestimated by the TCR breadth and depth analyses. The study was not powered for comparison of responses between vaccine doses or regimens. Higher spike-specific TCR breadth was observed in Ad26.COV2.S recipients than in placebo recipients (P = 0.0014). Vaccine and placebo recipients had similar non-spike TCR breadth, a finding consistent with the vaccine containing only spike.

The sample was peripheral blood, taken in a trial of Ad26.COV2.S vaccine versus placebo. The sequence was obtained from a person between 18 and 60 years old who received the Ad26.COV2.S COVID-19 vaccine or a placebo.

The base sequence is TGTGCCAGCAGCTTATCAGGGTCCTACAATGAGCAGTTCTTC. This codes for CASSLSGSYNEQFF. The rearranged chain carries TRBV11-1 and TRBJ2-1; TRBD1 is perhaps the D gene, given 5 matching bases. The germline V gene encodes CDR1 SGHAT and CDR2 FQDESV (reference sequence). V was cut back by 2 bases and J by 1 base, leaving a gap of 6 bases between them. CDR3 length: 14 amino acids, cysteine to phenylalanine. Only the CDR3 DNA is retained, 42 bases long and in frame from the first base.